The 22 T cell receptor beta chains below all came from one sample that was sequenced in a study of response to subunit inactivated influenza vaccine. MiXCR was run by TCRdb on the RT-PCR reads, yielding one entry per CDR3 protein. The data hold roughly 500,000 distinct CDR3 sequences, with around 21% observed a single time. These data also featured in a second study, about T cells expressing NK-cell markers. Per that paper: Beta-chain TCR cDNA was generated via 5'RACE template switching with UMIs.

The starting material was CD4+ T cells sorted from PBMCs, obtained about 11 days after vaccination. These receptors came from a man aged 50-59 years who received an inactivated influenza vaccine.

This clonotype was seen only a few times. CDR3 in amino acids: CASRPPVGSLTGELFF. CDR3 sequence (DNA): TGTGCCAGCAGGCCTCCCGTTGGGTCATTGACCGGGGAGCTGTTTTTT. The V gene is TRBV12-3 or TRBV12-4, the J gene TRBJ2-2; D is uncertain. There are 16 residues in the CDR3. Trimming pared 6 bases from V and 5 bases from J, leaving 19 bases between.

This chain joins TRBV7-2 and TRBJ1-2; TRBD1 aligns across 7 bases. Trimming took 5 bases from V and 3 from J; bases not matched to a gene: 9. Germline-derived CDR1 and CDR2 are SGHTA and FQGNSA. The CDR3 is 15 amino acids. Written as DNA, the CDR3 is TGTGCCAGCAGCCAGGGGAGACAGGGCCACTATGGCTACACCTTC. This gives the protein CASSQGRQGHYGYTF.

The chain combines TRBV12-3 or TRBV12-4 with TRBJ1-4; TRBD1 matches at 8 bases. J gave up 8 bases and V 4 bases, and 12 bases lay outside the gene matches. This CDR3 contains 16 residues. This CDR3 is CASSSSGGAGGEKLFF. The CDR3 DNA reads TGTGCCAGCAGTTCCTCAGGGGGCGCGGGTGGGGAAAAACTGTTTTTT.

The chain joins TRBV27 to TRBJ2-1; no clear D gene. The CDR3 contains 16 residues. The V end was cut by 3 bases, the J end by 7 bases, with 19 bases between. Looked up from germline, CDR1 is MNHEY and CDR2 is SMNVEV (reference sequence). CDR3 loop: CASSFISGDPKNEQFF. The CDR3, as DNA: TGTGCCAGCAGTTTTATATCTGGGGATCCAAAGAATGAGCAGTTCTTC.

The chain joins TRBV4-3 to TRBJ2-1; TRBD2 is a possible D gene (5 bases). Per the germline V gene, CDR1 is LGHNA and CDR2 is YSLEER. The CDR3 sequence is 15 residues long. Trimming removed 4 bases from V and 4 bases from J, with 14 bases in between. The CDR3 bases are TGCGCCAGCAGCCTAGAGGTTTCGGGGTACAATGAGCAGTTCTTC. Protein product: CASSLEVSGYNEQFF.

This clonotype appeared a few times. The chain couples TRBV5-5 to TRBJ1-6; D remains ambiguous. V gave up 0 bases and J gave up 15 bases, with 16 bases separating them. CDR1 is SGHKS, CDR2 YYEKEE, per germline (reference sequence). CDR3 length: 14 amino acids. The DNA for the CDR3 is TGTGCCAGCAGCTTGGCCCCGGACCGATCGGGCCTCCACTTT. Translating gives CASSLAPDRSGLHF.

The V call is TRBV15, the J call TRBJ2-7, with no clear D. CDR1 is LNHNV and CDR2 is YYDKDF in the germline V gene (reference sequence). The length of the CDR3 is 14 residues. V shed 0 bases and J shed 5 bases, with 11 bases lying between them. For the CDR3, the DNA is TGTGCCACCAGCAGAGAATCTAGACCCCACGAGCAGTACTTC. Its protein is CATSRESRPHEQYF. Full variable domain (rest looked up from reference TRBV15 and TRBJ2-7): DAMVIQNPRYQVTQFGKPVTLSCSQTLNHNVMYWYQQKSSQAPKLLFHYYDKDFNNEADTPDNFQSRRPNTSFCFLDIRSPGLGDTAMYLCATSRESRPHEQYFGPGTRLTVT.

The rearrangement joins TRBV29-1 to TRBJ1-2, with D unresolved. Germline V gene lookup returns CDR1 SQVTM and CDR2 ANQGSEA. V dropped 8 bases and J dropped 8 bases, with 18 bases sitting between them. The length of the CDR3 is 12 residues. For the CDR3, the DNA is TGCAGCCACGGGAGCGGGAAGGGCGGCTACACCTTC. It codes for CSHGSGKGGYTF.

At least ten counts were recorded for this clonotype. The chain joins TRBV29-1 to TRBJ2-7; 10 nucleotides align to TRBD1. The CDR3 sequence is 13 residues long. Trimming removed 7 bases from V and 4 bases from J; junction bases left unmatched: 7. Germline V gene lookup returns CDR1 SQVTM and CDR2 ANQGSEA. In DNA, the CDR3 is TGCAGCGCCGGGGACAGGGGTTTTTACGAGCAGTACTTC. Protein product: CSAGDRGFYEQYF.

The chain joins TRBV13 to TRBJ2-1; 10 bases match TRBD2. J was trimmed by 7 bases and V by 6 bases; bases with no gene match: 9. Germline-derived CDR1 and CDR2 are PRHDT and FYEKMQ (reference sequence). This CDR3 spans 15 amino acids. CDR3: CASRSERGGWNEQFF. In DNA form, the CDR3 reads TGTGCCAGCAGATCGGAGCGGGGGGGCTGGAATGAGCAGTTCTTC.

This chain's CDR3 is CASSQALGRGATQYF. The DNA for the CDR3 is TGTGCCAGCAGCCAAGCGTTAGGCCGGGGTGCGACTCAGTACTTC. The rearrangement joins TRBV3-1 to TRBJ2-4; tentative D call: TRBD2 (5 bases). Trimming took off 1 base at V and 12 bases at J, with 19 bases between the two ends. Germline CDR1 is LGHDT and CDR2 is YNNKEL (reference sequence). This CDR3 is 15 amino acids long.

This clonotype turned up a few times. The genes are TRBV5-1 and TRBJ1-6; D unclear. Between the trimmed V and J ends, which lost 0 bases and 0 bases, there was a span of 7 bases. The germline CDR1 and CDR2 sequences are SGHRS and YFSETQ. The CDR3 extends over 16 amino acids. CDR3 amino acids: CASSLAQSSYNSPLHF. The CDR3 nucleotides read TGCGCCAGCAGCTTGGCACAGAGCTCCTATAATTCACCCCTCCACTTT.

The sample holds many counts of this clonotype. The CDR3 sequence is CASSDGQGGSYEQYF. As DNA, the CDR3 is TGTGCCAGCAGCGACGGACAGGGAGGATCCTACGAGCAGTACTTC. The chain carries TRBV7-2 and TRBJ2-7, with 8 positions matching TRBD1. Germline CDR1 is SGHTA and CDR2 is FQGNSA. The V gene end was trimmed by 5 bases and the J gene end by 1 base; junction bases not matched to a gene: 7. This CDR3 region has 15 residues.

The chain has TRBV5-1 and TRBJ1-1, with TRBD1 matching over 10 bases. V lost 4 bases and J lost 5; bases outside the gene matches: 5. This CDR3 has 14 residues. Germline CDR1 reads SGHRS; CDR2 reads YFSETQ. The CDR3 DNA sequence: TGCGCCAGCAGCCTAGACAGGGGGCAAACTGAAGCTTTCTTT. This sequence encodes CASSLDRGQTEAFF.

This rearrangement joins TRBV7-8 to TRBJ2-7; TRBD1 is a possible D gene (7 bases). V was pared by 2 bases and J by 6 bases, with 17 bases between. Germline V gene data show CDR1 as SGHVS and CDR2 as FQNEAQ. There are 15 residues in the CDR3. CDR3 residues: CASSLIQGRYREQYF. The CDR3 bases are TGTGCCAGCAGCTTAATACAGGGGAGGTACCGCGAGCAGTACTTC. Complete variable domain (other parts from reference TRBV7-8 and TRBJ2-7): GAGVSQSPRYKVAKRGQDVALRCDPISGHVSLFWYQQALGQGPEFLTYFQNEAQLDKSGLPSDRFFAERPEGSVSTLKIQRTQQEDSAVYLCASSLIQGRYREQYFGPGTRLTVT.

V is TRBV6-2 or TRBV6-3 and J is TRBJ2-7, with D perhaps matching TRBD1 (6 bases). Germline CDR1 and CDR2: MNHEY and SVGEGT. This CDR3 region has 15 residues. V was cut by 2 bases and J by 6 bases, with 17 bases left in between. The CDR3 region has the DNA TGTGCCAGCAGTTACGACCGGGACAAACACTGCGAGCAGTACTTC. Translated: CASSYDRDKHCEQYF.

The sample holds many counts of this clonotype. V is TRBV3-1 and J is TRBJ2-1; D ambiguous. Germline lookup yields CDR1 LGHDT and CDR2 YNNKEL (reference sequence). This CDR3 is built from 13 residues. Trimming removed 1 base from V and 6 bases from J, with 7 bases in between. CDR3 region: CASSQVSSNEQFF. The CDR3 nucleotides are TGTGCCAGCAGCCAAGTTTCCAGCAATGAGCAGTTCTTC.

The genes are TRBV4-2 and TRBJ2-2, with D maybe TRBD1 (5 bases). V was trimmed by 4 bases and J by 8 bases, leaving 23 bases between them. CDR3 length equals 17 residues. The germline CDR1 and CDR2 sequences are LGHNA and YNFKEQ. CDR3 region: CASSPDTLTEHLGELFF. Written as DNA, the CDR3 is TGTGCCAGCAGCCCCGACACCTTGACAGAACACCTTGGGGAGCTGTTTTTT.

The table lists this clonotype with many counts. The CDR3 DNA sequence: TGCGCCAGCAGTGCTCCAGCGGGAGGGCCCTCTTACGAGCAGTACTTC. Translated, it gives CASSAPAGGPSYEQYF. The chain carries TRBV5-1 and TRBJ2-7; 10 nucleotides match TRBD2. The CDR3 contains 16 residues. Germline lookup yields CDR1 SGHRS and CDR2 YFSETQ. With 5 bases clipped from V and 4 bases from J, the junction kept 12 bases outside the gene matches.

This chain links TRBV3-1 with TRBJ2-7, with TRBD2 matching 7 bases. Germline lookup yields CDR1 LGHDT and CDR2 YNNKEL (reference sequence). The CDR3 runs 16 residues. V gave up 4 bases and J gave up 0 bases; unmatched junction bases: 9. The CDR3 nucleotides read TGTGCCAGCAGCCCACCCGGGGGGATCCACTCCTACGAGCAGTACTTC. This gives the protein CASSPPGGIHSYEQYF.

In this sample, this clonotype turned up a few times. This sequence joins TRBV5-1 and TRBJ1-1; TRBD1 aligns across 9 bases. This CDR3 has 15 residues. CDR1 is SGHRS and CDR2 is YFSETQ in the germline V gene. After removal of 4 bases from V and 5 bases from J, the junction contained 9 bases not matched to a gene. The chain's CDR3 is CASSAQGAWDTEAFF. CDR3 sequence (DNA): TGCGCCAGCAGCGCACAGGGGGCTTGGGATACTGAAGCTTTCTTT.

CDR3 protein: CASSQDKLQRGYTF. In DNA, the CDR3 is TGTGCCAGCAGCCAAGATAAGCTTCAGAGGGGCTACACCTTC. The chain employs TRBV4-2 and TRBJ1-2, with no clear D. CDR3 length: 14 amino acids. CDR1 is LGHNA, CDR2 YNFKEQ, per germline. V was trimmed by 0 bases and J by 8 bases, leaving 13 bases between them.